Below, one T cell receptor (beta chain) is given with its context. Its antigen is still unknown. The sample originates from a study of regulatory T cells in long-lasting Graves disease. Overall study findings and caveats: There was favoring of TRBV28, TRBJ1-2 and TRBJ2-5 in persistent disease.

CDR3 regions were amplified by Arm-PCR using iRepertoire HTBI primers to build TCR beta libraries. MiXCR, applied by TCRdb to the multiplex PCR reads, yields one record per CDR3 protein. This table holds about 620,000 distinct CDR3 sequences, around 15% found once. Time point here: newly diagnosed GD, antithyroid drugs for less than 3 months. The TCR library was made from RNA extracted from PBMCs. One endocrinology department in Xi'an, China, was where patients came from. Unmatched junction bases numbered 10, after V lost 5 bases and J lost 1 base. The CDR3 runs to 16 residues. Germline V gene data show CDR1 as SQVTM and CDR2 as ANQGSEA. The same data also went into a second study, on T cells in Graves' hyperthyroidism and ophthalmopathy.

The sample consisted of peripheral blood mononuclear cells (PBMCs), taken at new diagnosis, from a patient treated with antithyroid drugs. The receptor's source is a woman in her 30s with Graves disease. The chain has TRBV29-1 and TRBJ2-2; 7 positions agree with TRBD1. CDR3 DNA: TGCAGCGTTCTTATTTTTGGGACAGAGAACACCGGGGAGCTGTTTTTT. Residues: CSVLIFGTENTGELFF.